This TCR beta chain was sequenced during a study of T cell responses to AZD1222 COVID-19 vaccine. Turning to the study itself: Investigators merged groups given second doses at roughly 4 or roughly 12 weeks.

Germline CDR1 SGHRS, CDR2 YFSETQ. Deletions cut 4 bases from V and 4 bases from J, with 19 bases between. This CDR3 comprises 16 residues. Using immunoSEQ multiplex PCR, the repertoire was profiled, and TCRdb retains in-frame clones only, with some absent. This sample has around 110,000 clones, with approximately 93% found just once. The receptor was isolated from an adult in good health. The material sequenced was peripheral blood, taken on day 0 of AZD1222 vaccination. The J gene is TRBJ2-3, the V gene TRBV5-1; D is ambiguous. The DNA of the CDR3 is TGCGCCAGCAGCCCTTCGGGTCTCTCCGCCCCAGATACGCAGTATTTT. Amino acid sequence: CASSPSGLSAPDTQYF. Full variable domain (outside the CDR3, taken from reference TRBV5-1 and TRBJ2-3): KAGVTQTPRYLIKTRGQQVTLSCSPISGHRSVSWYQQTPGQGLQFLFEYFSETQRNKGNFPGRFSGRQFSNSRSEMNVSTLELGDSALYLCASSPSGLSAPDTQYFGPGTRLTVL.